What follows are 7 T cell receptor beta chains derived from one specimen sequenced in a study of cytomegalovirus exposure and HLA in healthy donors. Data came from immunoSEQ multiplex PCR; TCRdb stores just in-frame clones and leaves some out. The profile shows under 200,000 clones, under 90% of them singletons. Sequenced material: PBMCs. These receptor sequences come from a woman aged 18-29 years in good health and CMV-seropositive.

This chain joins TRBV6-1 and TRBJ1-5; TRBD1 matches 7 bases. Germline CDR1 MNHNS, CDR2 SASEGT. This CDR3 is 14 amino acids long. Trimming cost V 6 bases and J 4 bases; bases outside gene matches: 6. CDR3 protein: CASRTGTDNQPQHF. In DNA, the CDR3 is TGTGCCAGCAGGACCGGGACAGATAATCAGCCCCAGCATTTT.

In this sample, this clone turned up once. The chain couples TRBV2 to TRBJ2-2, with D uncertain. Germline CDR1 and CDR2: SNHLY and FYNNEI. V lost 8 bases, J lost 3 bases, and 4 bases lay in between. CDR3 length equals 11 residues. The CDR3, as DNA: TGTGCCAGCTCGTACACCGGGGAGCTGTTTTTT. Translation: CASSYTGELFF.

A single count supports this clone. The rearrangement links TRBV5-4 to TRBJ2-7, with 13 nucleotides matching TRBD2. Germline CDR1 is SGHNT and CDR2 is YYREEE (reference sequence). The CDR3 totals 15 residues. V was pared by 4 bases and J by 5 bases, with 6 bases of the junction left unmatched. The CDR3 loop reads CASSPGLAGANEQYF. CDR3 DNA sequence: TGTGCCAGCAGCCCTGGACTAGCGGGAGCAAACGAGCAGTACTTC.

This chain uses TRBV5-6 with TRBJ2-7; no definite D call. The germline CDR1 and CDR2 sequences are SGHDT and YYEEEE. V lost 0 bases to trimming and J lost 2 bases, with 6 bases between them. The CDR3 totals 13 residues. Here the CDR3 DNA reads TGTGCCAGCAGCTTGGGCAGTACCTACGAGCAGTACTTC. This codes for CASSLGSTYEQYF.

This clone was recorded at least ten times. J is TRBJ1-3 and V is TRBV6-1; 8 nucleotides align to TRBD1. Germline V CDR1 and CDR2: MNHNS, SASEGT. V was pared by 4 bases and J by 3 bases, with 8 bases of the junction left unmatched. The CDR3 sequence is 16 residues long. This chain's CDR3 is CASSVIQGVSGNTIYF. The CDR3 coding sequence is TGTGCCAGCAGTGTAATACAGGGGGTCAGTGGAAACACCATATATTTT.

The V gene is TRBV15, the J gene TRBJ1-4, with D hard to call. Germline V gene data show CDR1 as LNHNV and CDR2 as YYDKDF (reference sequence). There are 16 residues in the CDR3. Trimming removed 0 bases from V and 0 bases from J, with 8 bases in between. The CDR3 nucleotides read TGTGCCACCAGCAGAGATCTTACAACAACTAATGAAAAACTGTTTTTT. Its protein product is CATSRDLTTTNEKLFF.

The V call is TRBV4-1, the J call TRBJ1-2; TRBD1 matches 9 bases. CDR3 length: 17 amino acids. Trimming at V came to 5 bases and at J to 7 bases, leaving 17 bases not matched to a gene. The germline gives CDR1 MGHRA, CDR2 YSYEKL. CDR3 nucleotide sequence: TGCGCCAGCAGCTCCCAAGGGGCACAGGGGGCGCTTGGTGGCTACACCTTC. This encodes CASSSQGAQGALGGYTF.